The 25 T cell receptor beta chains reported below all come from one sample, sequenced in a study of Ad26.COV2.S vaccination and SARS-CoV-2 variants. Treatment meaning: roughly 18 received Ad26.COV2.S at low or high dose, single or two shots; 5 received placebo; per-sample allocation not given. At day 63 after the first vaccine or placebo injection, samples were drawn. This table comes from immunoSEQ multiplex PCR, and its TCRdb copy is limited to in-frame clones, with some not included. The table has around 300,000 clones, about 87% seen once. Specimen: peripheral blood, collected in a trial of Ad26.COV2.S vaccine versus placebo. These receptors all stem from a person between 18 and 65 years old who received the Ad26.COV2.S COVID-19 vaccine or a placebo.

The chain has TRBV6-5 and TRBJ2-3, with D perhaps TRBD1 (5 bases). CDR3 length: 15 residues. Trimming took off 3 bases at V and 3 bases at J, with 13 bases between the two ends. Germline loops: CDR1 MNHEY, CDR2 SVGAGI. In DNA, the CDR3 is TGTGCCAGCAGTTATACCAGGGTTTTGACAGATACGCAGTATTTT. It codes for CASSYTRVLTDTQYF.

This clone is a singleton in its sample. The rearrangement links TRBV14 to TRBJ2-1; tentatively, D is TRBD2 (7 bases). Germline V gene data show CDR1 as SGHDN and CDR2 as FVKESK. The CDR3 sequence is 19 residues long. V lost 2 bases and J lost 3, with 23 bases in between. CDR3: CASSQRLGGRASVYNEQFF. CDR3 DNA: TGTGCCAGCAGCCAAAGGTTAGGGGGGAGGGCCTCCGTCTACAATGAGCAGTTCTTC.

The chain employs TRBV3-1 (or the pseudogene TRBV3-2) and TRBJ2-7; D not resolved. The ends were cut back, 4 bases at V and 5 bases at J, with 18 bases in the middle. The germline gives CDR1 LGHDT, CDR2 YNNKEL (reference sequence). The CDR3 extends over 15 amino acids. The CDR3 loop is CASSLRKGQVDEQYF. The CDR3 DNA reads as TGTGCCAGCAGCCTTCGCAAAGGGCAGGTCGACGAGCAGTACTTC.

This clone was counted a single time. This sequence joins TRBV5-1 and TRBJ2-7; D remains unclear. Germline-derived CDR1 and CDR2 are SGHRS and YFSETQ. V lost 0 bases and J 1 base, leaving 8 bases between the germline ends. The CDR3 is made up of 14 amino acids. CDR3 residues: CASSLDRVSYEQYF. In DNA form, the CDR3 reads TGCGCCAGCAGCTTGGATCGGGTTTCCTACGAGCAGTACTTC. The full variable domain, completed using reference TRBV5-1 and TRBJ2-7, is KAGVTQTPRYLIKTRGQQVTLSCSPISGHRSVSWYQQTPGQGLQFLFEYFSETQRNKGNFPGRFSGRQFSNSRSEMNVSTLELGDSALYLCASSLDRVSYEQYFGPGTRLTVT.

The CDR3 reads CASSFGQGASGEQFF. CDR3 DNA sequence: TGCGCCAGCAGCTTTGGACAGGGGGCGTCGGGTGAGCAGTTCTTC. The chain links TRBV5-1 to TRBJ2-1; 11 bases fit TRBD1. V shed 2 bases and J 9 bases; nucleotides not matched to a gene: 7. Germline CDR1 SGHRS, CDR2 YFSETQ. CDR3 length equals 15 residues.

The J gene is TRBJ2-1, the V gene TRBV15; unclear D gene. CDR3 length equals 15 residues. V lost 2 bases and J 7 bases, leaving 15 bases between the germline ends. Germline V lookup: CDR1 LNHNV, CDR2 YYDKDF (reference sequence). The CDR3 region is CATSRMRQARNEQFF. As DNA, the CDR3 is TGTGCCACCAGCAGAATGCGTCAGGCGAGGAATGAGCAGTTCTTC.

The genes are TRBV11-2 and TRBJ1-2; tentatively, D is TRBD1 (6 bases). Germline V CDR1 and CDR2: SGHAT, FQNNGV. Trimming removed 2 bases at V and 8 bases at J, with 18 bases between. The CDR3 runs 15 residues. The CDR3 nucleotides are TGTGCCAGCAGCTTATACACAGGGTCAGCGGTGGGCTACACCTTC. Amino acids: CASSLYTGSAVGYTF.

V is TRBV9 and J is TRBJ1-2; D may be TRBD1 (5 bases). Trimming stripped 0 bases from V and 0 bases from J, with 9 bases between. This CDR3 comprises 15 residues. Looked up from germline, CDR1 is SGDLS and CDR2 is YYNGEE. The CDR3 DNA follows: TGTGCCAGCAGCGTAGGGACGGACACTAACTATGGCTACACCTTC. This sequence encodes CASSVGTDTNYGYTF.

The chain combines TRBV6-1 with TRBJ1-4; D may be TRBD1 (5 bases). The CDR3 is made up of 12 amino acids. CDR1 is MNHNS, CDR2 SASEGT, per germline. V was clipped by 3 bases and J by 10 bases, with 9 bases between them. The CDR3: CASSDRGGKLFF. The CDR3 DNA is TGTGCCAGCAGTGATAGGGGAGGAAAACTGTTTTTT.

This chain links TRBV6-2 or TRBV6-3 with TRBJ2-1, with 8 positions matching TRBD1. Trimming at V came to 5 bases and at J to 14 bases, leaving 5 bases not matched to a gene. The CDR3 is 11 residues long. Looked up from germline, CDR1 is MNHEY and CDR2 is SVGEGT. This chain's CDR3 is CASSHDRGKFF. The CDR3 DNA sequence: TGTGCCAGCAGTCACGACAGGGGCAAGTTCTTC.

The CDR3 region has the DNA TGCGCCAGCAGCTTGGGTGGGGCTTTGGGCACTGAAGCTTTCTTT. This sequence encodes CASSLGGALGTEAFF. The gene calls are TRBV5-1 and TRBJ1-1, with a tentative D call TRBD1 (5 bases). Germline V gene data show CDR1 as SGHRS and CDR2 as YFSETQ. Trimming removed 0 bases at V and 4 bases at J, with 13 bases between. There are 15 residues in the CDR3.

J is TRBJ2-7 and V is TRBV7-3; 9 bases match TRBD2. Germline CDR1 SGHTA, CDR2 FQGTGA. The CDR3 has 15 residues. Trimming cost V 4 bases and J 7 bases; bases outside gene matches: 11. The CDR3 protein is CASSSILAGTLEQYF. The CDR3 DNA reads as TGTGCCAGCAGCTCCATCCTAGCGGGAACTTTAGAGCAGTACTTC.

This clone occurred once. The rearrangement joins TRBV7-3 to TRBJ1-1, with 7 bases identical to TRBD1. Per germline, CDR1 SGHTA and CDR2 FQGTGA. V dropped 5 bases and J dropped 8; count of bases not matched to a gene: 8. The CDR3 sequence is 13 residues long. The CDR3 reads CASSHGTAREAFF. The CDR3 DNA follows: TGTGCCAGCAGCCACGGGACAGCTAGAGAAGCTTTCTTT.

The rearrangement uses TRBV14 and TRBJ2-4; D not certain. CDR3 length equals 15 residues. Germline V gene sequence: CDR1 SGHDN, CDR2 FVKESK. V lost 0 bases to trimming and J lost 7 bases, with 13 bases between them. For the CDR3, the DNA is TGTGCCAGCAGCCAAGACATCGGCAGGTGGAACATTCAGTACTTC. Residues: CASSQDIGRWNIQYF.

V and J are TRBV10-3 and TRBJ1-5; TRBD1 agrees at 7 bases. V gave up 3 bases and J gave up 3 bases; unmatched junction bases: 8. This CDR3 has 16 amino acids. The germline CDR1 and CDR2 sequences are ENHRY and SYGVKD. This CDR3 is CAISEPGTANNQPQHF. CDR3 bases: TGTGCCATCAGTGAACCCGGGACAGCAAACAATCAGCCCCAGCATTTT.

This clone was found once. The chain is built from TRBV4-3 and TRBJ1-1; D may be TRBD1 (5 bases). The CDR3 is 15 residues long. CDR1 and CDR2 from the germline V gene are LGHNA and YSLEER. V was clipped by 1 base and J by 10 bases, with 19 bases between them. For the CDR3, the DNA is TGCGCCAGCAGCCAAGTCGGGGGGTCCCTGGGTCCAGCTTTCTTT. It is translated as CASSQVGGSLGPAFF.

The count of this clone is one. The chain joins TRBV4-3 to TRBJ2-1, with TRBD2 matching over 8 bases. CDR1 is LGHNA and CDR2 is YSLEER in the germline V gene. The junction had 12 bases not matched to a gene; V was cut back by 0 bases and J by 8 bases. The CDR3 runs to 17 residues. In DNA form, the CDR3 reads TGCGCCAGCAGCCAAGAAGAGGGTAGCGGGATTTTCCATGAGCAGTTCTTC. Protein: CASSQEEGSGIFHEQFF.

This CDR3 reads CASSSPRGRDGYTF. In DNA, the CDR3 is TGTGCCAGCAGCTCCCCCCGGGGGCGCGATGGCTACACCTTC. This chain links TRBV5-4 with TRBJ1-2, with D possibly being TRBD1 (6 bases). Germline V CDR1 and CDR2: SGHNT, YYREEE (reference sequence). The CDR3 spans 14 residues. The ends were cut back, 3 bases at V and 6 bases at J, with 15 bases in the middle.

The chain links TRBV30 to TRBJ1-5; no clear D gene. Per germline, CDR1 GTSNPN and CDR2 SVGIG (reference sequence). The V gene lost 7 bases and the J gene lost 7 bases, with 11 bases spanning the gap. The CDR3 covers 11 residues. The CDR3 protein is CALGIGQPQHF. CDR3 DNA sequence: TGTGCCTTAGGGATAGGACAGCCCCAGCATTTT. The full variable domain, completed using reference TRBV30 and TRBJ1-5, is SQTIHQWPATLVQPVGSPLSLECTVEGTSNPNLYWYRQAAGRGLQLLFYSVGIGQISSEVPQNLSASRPQDRQFILSSKKLLLSDSGFYLCALGIGQPQHFGDGTRLSIL.

The rearrangement joins TRBV5-6 to TRBJ1-5; TRBD1 might be the D (6 bases). Trimming removed 0 bases from V and 6 bases from J, with 10 bases in between. Germline assignment: CDR1 SGHDT and CDR2 YYEEEE. This CDR3 contains 14 residues. The CDR3 bases are TGTGCCAGCAGCTTGGTCAGGGGAAGTCAGCCCCAGCATTTT. This translates into CASSLVRGSQPQHF.

As DNA, the CDR3 is TGCGCCAGCAGCCAAAGGTACCGAGGACTAGTAAACACCGGGGAGCTGTTTTTT. Its protein product is CASSQRYRGLVNTGELFF. This chain links TRBV4-3 with TRBJ2-2; 7 bases map to TRBD2. J gave up 2 bases and V 2 bases, and 11 bases lay outside the gene matches. CDR3 size: 18 residues. Germline lookup yields CDR1 LGHNA and CDR2 YSLEER.

This clone was found once. The V gene is TRBV6-2 or TRBV6-3, the J gene TRBJ1-2, with 8 positions matching TRBD1. J gave up 7 bases and V 6 bases, and 1 base lay outside the gene matches. The length of the CDR3 is 11 residues. Germline CDR1 MNHEY, CDR2 SVGEGT. The CDR3 region is CASSDRGGYTF. In nucleotides, the CDR3 is TGTGCCAGCAGCGACAGGGGTGGCTACACCTTC.

This sequence joins TRBV28 and TRBJ2-1, with a weak D call TRBD1 (5 bases). Deletions cut 3 bases from V and 8 bases from J, with 17 bases between. The CDR3 runs 15 residues. In germline, CDR1 is MDHEN, CDR2 SYDVKM. CDR3 nucleotide sequence: TGTGCCAGCAGTTTGGGCAGGGCCCCCTGGGATGAGCAGTTCTTC. It specifies CASSLGRAPWDEQFF.

The rearrangement joins TRBV7-9 to TRBJ1-6; a possible D gene is TRBD1 (5 bases). Trimming shortened V by 5 bases and J by 10 bases, and 27 bases separated the two germline ends. The CDR3 runs to 18 residues. Germline values: CDR1 SEHNR, CDR2 FQNEAQ (reference sequence). The DNA for the CDR3 is TGTGCCAGCAGCCCGGCGGGTGCTACCCAGGGTTATTTGTCACCCCTCCACTTT. As protein: CASSPAGATQGYLSPLHF.

The chain joins TRBV19 to TRBJ2-2; 7 nucleotides line up with TRBD1. Per the germline V gene, CDR1 is LNHDA and CDR2 is SQIVND (reference sequence). The trim removed 8 bases at V and 1 base at J, leaving 4 bases unmatched. The CDR3 has 14 residues. The CDR3: CASSWTGNTGELFF. In DNA, the CDR3 is TGTGCCAGTTCCTGGACAGGGAACACCGGGGAGCTGTTTTTT. Complete variable domain (other parts from reference TRBV19 and TRBJ2-2): DGGITQSPKYLFRKEGQNVTLSCEQNLNHDAMYWYRQDPGQGLRLIYYSQIVNDFQKGDIAEGYSVSREKKESFPLTVTSAQKNPTAFYLCASSWTGNTGELFFGEGSRLTVL.